One sample yielded the 21 T cell receptor beta chains listed below, sequenced in a study of STAT5B mutations in CD4+ large granular lymphocyte leukemia. Assay used: immunoSEQ multiplex PCR; TCRdb lists only in-frame clones, some missing. The sample records 30,000 or so clones, under 80% being singletons. The specimen sequenced was CD4+ T cells from blood buffy coats. The receptor source for this set is a human donor in good health.

This chain links TRBV5-5 with TRBJ2-5; D might be TRBD2 (5 bases). Trimming pared 2 bases from V and 2 bases from J, leaving 10 bases between. The CDR3 runs to 14 residues. Germline assignment: CDR1 SGHKS and CDR2 YYEKEE (reference sequence). The CDR3 DNA is TGTGCCAGCAGCTTAACGGGGAAACAAGAGACCCAGTACTTC. Its translation: CASSLTGKQETQYF.

The gene calls are TRBV19 and TRBJ1-6; D not resolved. This CDR3 comprises 12 residues. Germline assignment: CDR1 LNHDA and CDR2 SQIVND (reference sequence). V was trimmed by 3 bases and J by 9 bases, leaving 6 bases between them. The CDR3 DNA follows: TGTGCCAGTAGTATTAATACTTCACCCCTCCACTTT. This codes for CASSINTSPLHF. The full variable domain, in which reference TRBV19 and TRBJ1-6 provide the parts outside the CDR3, is DGGITQSPKYLFRKEGQNVTLSCEQNLNHDAMYWYRQDPGQGLRLIYYSQIVNDFQKGDIAEGYSVSREKKESFPLTVTSAQKNPTAFYLCASSINTSPLHFGNGTRLTVT.

The rearrangement links TRBV7-2 to TRBJ2-3, with a possible D match to TRBD1 (5 bases). The CDR3 covers 14 residues. The germline V gene has CDR1 SGHTA and CDR2 FQGNSA. V was pared by 4 bases and J by 0 bases, with 8 bases between. The CDR3 DNA reads TGTGCCAGCAGCTCCAGACAGAGCACAGATACGCAGTATTTT. Translated, it gives CASSSRQSTDTQYF.

The chain recombines TRBV5-1 with TRBJ1-3, with 7 bases lining up with TRBD1. Germline assignment: CDR1 SGHRS and CDR2 YFSETQ. Trimming removed 3 bases from V and 0 bases from J; junction bases left unmatched: 6. This CDR3 is 16 amino acids long. The CDR3 sequence is CASSSIGTASGNTIYF. The CDR3 nucleotides are TGCGCCAGCAGCTCGATAGGGACAGCCTCTGGAAACACCATATATTTT. Based on the CDR3 plus reference TRBV5-1 and TRBJ1-3, the full variable domain is KAGVTQTPRYLIKTRGQQVTLSCSPISGHRSVSWYQQTPGQGLQFLFEYFSETQRNKGNFPGRFSGRQFSNSRSEMNVSTLELGDSALYLCASSSIGTASGNTIYFGEGSWLTVV.

CDR3 amino acids: CASSGTGGIYEQYF. The DNA for the CDR3 is TGTGCCAGCAGTGGGACAGGGGGTATTTACGAGCAGTACTTC. V gene TRBV6-5 combines with J gene TRBJ2-7; the match to TRBD1 covers 11 bases. The CDR3 has 14 residues. The germline gives CDR1 MNHEY, CDR2 SVGAGI. J lost 4 bases, V lost 5 bases, and 4 bases had no gene match.

This clone was observed a handful of times. The chain recombines TRBV27 with TRBJ2-7, with TRBD2 matching 7 bases. The CDR3 contains 13 residues. The germline CDR1 and CDR2 sequences are MNHEY and SMNVEV (reference sequence). Losses at the gene ends were 6 bases for V and 3 bases for J; bases not matched to a gene: 5. CDR3 coding DNA: TGTGCCAGCAGCCCTGGGACTAACTACGAGCAGTACTTC. It is translated as CASSPGTNYEQYF.

This clone was detected only once. This rearrangement joins TRBV4-2 to TRBJ2-1; 14 bases fit TRBD2. Per germline, CDR1 LGHNA and CDR2 YNFKEQ. Trimming cost V 3 bases and J 7 bases; bases outside gene matches: 5. CDR3 length: 16 amino acids. The CDR3 sequence: CASSQAGTSGRNEQFF. In DNA form, the CDR3 reads TGTGCCAGCAGCCAGGCCGGGACTAGCGGGAGAAATGAGCAGTTCTTC.

J is TRBJ1-1 and V is TRBV19; maybe TRBD1 (5 bases). Germline values: CDR1 LNHDA, CDR2 SQIVND (reference sequence). This CDR3 is built from 16 residues. Trimming took off 2 bases at V and 0 bases at J, with 13 bases between the two ends. CDR3 DNA: TGTGCCAGTAGTATATTAGGATGGGGCCTGAACACTGAAGCTTTCTTT. It yields the protein CASSILGWGLNTEAFF.

This clone turned up a few times. The DNA of the CDR3 is TGCGCCAGCAGAGATTCCGGGACAGGAAGAGCTGAAGCTTTCTTT. Its protein is CASRDSGTGRAEAFF. V gene TRBV10-2 combines with J gene TRBJ1-1; 8 bases fit TRBD1. Germline-derived CDR1 and CDR2 are WSHSY and SAAADI. J lost 6 bases, V lost 6 bases, and 12 bases had no gene match. The CDR3 contains 15 residues.

This sequence joins TRBV11-2 and TRBJ2-7, with 7 positions matching TRBD1. V shed 3 bases, J shed 2 bases, and the junction held 7 bases outside the gene matches. CDR3 length: 15 amino acids. The germline V gene has CDR1 SGHAT and CDR2 FQNNGV. CDR3 region: CASSFEDRPAYEQYF. DNA for the CDR3: TGTGCCAGCAGCTTTGAGGACAGGCCAGCCTACGAGCAGTACTTC. The full variable domain, its missing parts supplied by reference TRBV11-2 and TRBJ2-7, is EAGVAQSPRYKIIEKRQSVAFWCNPISGHATLYWYQQILGQGPKLLIQFQNNGVVDDSQLPKDRFSAERLKGVDSTLKIQPAKLEDSAVYLCASSFEDRPAYEQYFGPGTRLTVT.

The rearrangement joins TRBV30 to TRBJ2-7, with 13 nucleotides matching TRBD2. The CDR3 is 14 residues long. Looked up from germline, CDR1 is GTSNPN and CDR2 is SVGIG (reference sequence). V lost 4 bases to trimming and J lost 3 bases; unmatched junction nucleotides: 3. The DNA of the CDR3 is TGTGCCTGGAACAGACTAGCGGGGGGCTACGAGCAGTACTTC. Translated, it gives CAWNRLAGGYEQYF.

V gene TRBV2 combines with J gene TRBJ2-7; 8 bases are a match to TRBD1. Germline CDR1 reads SNHLY; CDR2 reads FYNNEI. Germline trimming cut 6 bases from V and 7 bases from J; bases unmatched to any gene: 5. The CDR3 covers 12 residues. The CDR3 loop is CASSQGAGEQYF. The DNA of the CDR3 is TGTGCCAGCAGCCAGGGGGCGGGGGAGCAGTACTTC.

There are a few counts of this clone. The CDR3 is CASSGTGGSGEQYF. Here the CDR3 DNA reads TGTGCCAGCAGTGGGACAGGGGGGAGCGGCGAGCAGTACTTC. The chain recombines TRBV6-1 with TRBJ2-7, with TRBD1 identical over 10 bases. CDR1 MNHNS and CDR2 SASEGT come from the germline V gene. V dropped 4 bases and J dropped 6; count of bases not matched to a gene: 6. CDR3 length: 14 amino acids.

This clone came up a few times. The V call is TRBV5-1, the J call TRBJ2-2; D is undetermined. The V end was cut by 1 base, the J end by 6 bases, with 13 bases between. Germline-derived CDR1 and CDR2 are SGHRS and YFSETQ. CDR3 length equals 15 residues. The CDR3 region is CASSLWTPSPGELFF. The CDR3 coding sequence is TGCGCCAGCAGCTTGTGGACCCCAAGCCCCGGGGAGCTGTTTTTT.

This chain uses TRBV6-5 with TRBJ1-5; 7 nucleotides align to TRBD1. The V segment lost 6 bases and the J segment 2 bases; nucleotides outside the gene matches: 4. There are 14 residues in the CDR3. The V gene's germline CDR1 is MNHEY and CDR2 SVGAGI. Here the CDR3 reads CASRTDRGNQPQHF. CDR3 coding DNA: TGTGCCAGCAGAACCGACAGGGGCAATCAGCCCCAGCATTTT.

This chain uses TRBV18 with TRBJ1-1; perhaps TRBD1 as D (6 bases). Germline loops: CDR1 KGHSH, CDR2 LQKENI. Trimming pared 1 base from V and 4 bases from J, leaving 19 bases between. The CDR3 totals 17 residues. DNA for the CDR3: TGTGCCAGCTCACCACGTAGAGGGGGGGGTTTTGGCACTGAAGCTTTCTTT. Translated, it gives CASSPRRGGGFGTEAFF.

CDR3: CASSPGGTGAGYTF. CDR3 DNA: TGCGCCAGCAGCCCGGGGGGGACAGGGGCTGGCTACACCTTC. J is TRBJ1-2 and V is TRBV5-1; 10 positions agree with TRBD1. In germline, CDR1 is SGHRS, CDR2 YFSETQ. V trimming: 4 bases; J trimming: 7 bases; junction bases outside the gene matches: 7. The CDR3 contains 14 residues.

The chain recombines TRBV27 with TRBJ1-5; D gene ambiguous. The V gene lost 3 bases and the J gene lost 0 bases, with 6 bases spanning the gap. The CDR3 is 14 amino acids. Germline V gene data show CDR1 as MNHEY and CDR2 as SMNVEV (reference sequence). Here the CDR3 DNA reads TGTGCCAGCAGTTTGCGGGGTAGCAATCAGCCCCAGCATTTT. Translating gives CASSLRGSNQPQHF.

The CDR3 spells CAWSNNPGPQTNIQYF. CDR3 bases: TGTGCCTGGAGTAACAATCCGGGGCCGCAGACAAACATTCAGTACTTC. The chain is built from TRBV30 and TRBJ2-4; the D call may be TRBD1 or TRBD2 (5 bases each). Germline lookup yields CDR1 GTSNPN and CDR2 SVGIG (reference sequence). This CDR3 spans 16 amino acids. V shed 2 bases and J shed 6 bases, with 20 bases lying between them. The whole variable domain, remainder taken from reference TRBV30 and TRBJ2-4, is SQTIHQWPATLVQPVGSPLSLECTVEGTSNPNLYWYRQAAGRGLQLLFYSVGIGQISSEVPQNLSASRPQDRQFILSSKKLLLSDSGFYLCAWSNNPGPQTNIQYFGAGTRLSVL.

V usage is TRBV19 and J usage is TRBJ1-4; 11 nucleotides match TRBD1. The germline V gene encodes CDR1 LNHDA and CDR2 SQIVND (reference sequence). The CDR3 length is 17 residues. The V segment lost 3 bases and the J segment 8 bases; nucleotides outside the gene matches: 11. The CDR3 region has the DNA TGTGCCAGTAGTATCTCCAGGAAGGGACAGGGGGAAGAAAAACTGTTTTTT. Amino acids: CASSISRKGQGEEKLFF.

The table lists this clone with a few counts. The chain links TRBV30 to TRBJ1-2; D possibly corresponds to TRBD1 (6 bases). With 4 bases removed from V and 4 bases from J, the gap between germline ends came to 10 bases. Germline V gene lookup returns CDR1 GTSNPN and CDR2 SVGIG (reference sequence). The CDR3 has 12 residues. CDR3 DNA: TGTGCCTGGAATCGGGACATCTATGGCTACACCTTC. Its translation is CAWNRDIYGYTF.